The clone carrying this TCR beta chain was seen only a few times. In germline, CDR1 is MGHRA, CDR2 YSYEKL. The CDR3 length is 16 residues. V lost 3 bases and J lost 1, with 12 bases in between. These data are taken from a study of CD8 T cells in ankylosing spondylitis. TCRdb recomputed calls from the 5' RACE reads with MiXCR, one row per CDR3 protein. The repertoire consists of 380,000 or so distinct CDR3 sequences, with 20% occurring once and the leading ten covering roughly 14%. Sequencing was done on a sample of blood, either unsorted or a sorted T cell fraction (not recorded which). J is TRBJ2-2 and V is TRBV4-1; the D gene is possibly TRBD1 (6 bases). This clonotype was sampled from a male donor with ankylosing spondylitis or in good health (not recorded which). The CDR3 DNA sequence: TGCGCCAGCAGCCACGTAACAGGGAGGAACACCGGGGAGCTGTTTTTT. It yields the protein CASSHVTGRNTGELFF.